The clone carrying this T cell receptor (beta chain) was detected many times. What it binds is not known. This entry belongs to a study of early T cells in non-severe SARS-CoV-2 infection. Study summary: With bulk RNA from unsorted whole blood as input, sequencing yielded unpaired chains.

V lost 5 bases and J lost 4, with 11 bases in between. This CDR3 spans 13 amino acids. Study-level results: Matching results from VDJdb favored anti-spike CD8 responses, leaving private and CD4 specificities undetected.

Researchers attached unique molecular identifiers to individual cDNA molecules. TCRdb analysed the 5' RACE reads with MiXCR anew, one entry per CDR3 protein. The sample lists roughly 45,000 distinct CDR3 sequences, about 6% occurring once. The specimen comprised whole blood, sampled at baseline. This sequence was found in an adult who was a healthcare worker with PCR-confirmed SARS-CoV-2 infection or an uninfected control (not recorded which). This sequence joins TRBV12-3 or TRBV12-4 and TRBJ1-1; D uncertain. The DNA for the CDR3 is TGTGCCAGCAGTCAAGGTTCGGGCACTGAAGCTTTCTTT. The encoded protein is CASSQGSGTEAFF.